This T cell receptor beta chain derives from a study of T cell changes during pregnancy in multiple sclerosis. Germline loops: CDR1 MNHEY, CDR2 SMNVEV (reference sequence). The CDR3 runs 15 residues. V lost 2 bases and J 0 bases, leaving 11 bases between the germline ends. Clones were read by immunoSEQ multiplex PCR, and TCRdb kept only the in-frame ones, dropping some. Altogether 30,000 to 35,000 clones are present, roughly nine tenths being singletons, with the ten largest covering approximately 12%. V is TRBV27 and J is TRBJ2-7; perhaps TRBD1 as D (7 bases). The origin of this receptor is a female donor with multiple sclerosis, enrolled in a pregnancy study. Sequencing used CD8+ T cells from peripheral blood mononuclear cells, obtained in the first trimester of pregnancy. The CDR3: CASSLSRGDSYEQYF. The CDR3 DNA is TGTGCCAGCAGTTTAAGCAGGGGGGACTCCTACGAGCAGTACTTC.